This TCR beta chain was observed in a study of blood T cell repertoires in COVID-19. Overall study: Researchers got acute and convalescent COVID-19 samples from the United States, Italy and Spain. In each case, the material was cDNA or gDNA derived from T cells, B-cell-depleted T cells, or PBMCs.

Per the authors' pipeline: Reference gene primer amplification gave nucleated cell count estimates. Only in-frame clones appear in the TCRdb table, and some are missing; sequencing was by immunoSEQ multiplex PCR. Clonal size and the V and J genes are those of that table, whereas D and trimming came from the DNA. Here the sample spans approximately 220,000 clones, around 84% being singletons. V lost 3 bases, J lost 2 bases, and 7 bases lay in between. This CDR3 is built from 13 residues. Germline V gives CDR1 LGHDT, CDR2 YNNKEL (reference sequence). Sequencing was carried out using peripheral blood. V is TRBV3-1 (or the pseudogene TRBV3-2) and J is TRBJ1-2, with D possibly matching TRBD1 (5 bases). The sequence was obtained from a man aged 55-75 years with acute or convalescent COVID-19. The DNA for the CDR3 is TGTGCCAGCAGCCAGGAGGGGAACTATGGCTACACCTTC. Protein product: CASSQEGNYGYTF.